A single sample is the source of the 20 T cell receptor beta chains below, sequenced in a study of T cells in localized non-small cell lung cancer (dated by TCRdb to 2018 to 2021). The library was generated by the immunoSEQ multiplex PCR assay. TCRdb's version of the immuneACCESS table is confined to in-frame rearrangements and falls short of the full clone set. An unresolved V gene accounts for under half of the shortfall where checked; the remainder is of unknown origin. Recorded for this sample are tens of thousands of clones; 80% of them occurred a single time. The ten top clones hold roughly 9% of the sample. This specimen was peripheral blood, taken before any cancer treatment. These receptors were obtained from a female donor of 60 years or more with stage I lung adenocarcinoma.

The chain combines TRBV2 with TRBJ2-4; D unresolved. Trimming took 0 bases from V and 0 from J, leaving 15 bases between them. This CDR3 has 18 residues. The germline V gene encodes CDR1 SNHLY and CDR2 FYNNEI. CDR3 region: CASSEAPLSSLAKNIQYF. The CDR3 DNA is TGTGCCAGCAGTGAAGCCCCTCTTTCGTCGCTAGCCAAAAACATTCAGTACTTC.

The J gene is TRBJ2-7, the V gene TRBV11-2; D unclear. Germline-derived CDR1 and CDR2 are SGHAT and FQNNGV. The V and J ends lost 5 bases and 5 bases respectively, with 16 bases between them. CDR3 length: 14 amino acids. The CDR3 DNA reads as TGTGCCAGCAGCCCCCAGGTGGGTACCCACGAGCAGTACTTC. The encoded protein is CASSPQVGTHEQYF.

The rearrangement uses TRBV7-3 and TRBJ2-5; no definite D call. Germline V gene data show CDR1 as SGHTA and CDR2 as FQGTGA. Deletions cut 0 bases from V and 5 bases from J, with 13 bases between. The CDR3 extends over 15 amino acids. The CDR3 sequence is CASSLTSAVLETQYF. The CDR3 nucleotides read TGTGCCAGCAGCTTAACTTCGGCCGTCTTGGAGACCCAGTACTTC.

This sequence joins TRBV2 and TRBJ2-7, with a possible D match to TRBD1 (5 bases). This CDR3 region has 16 residues. Trimming stripped 8 bases from V and 4 bases from J, with 24 bases between. Germline-derived CDR1 and CDR2 are SNHLY and FYNNEI. CDR3 DNA sequence: TGTGCCAGCCTAGAATCCCTGCAGGGAATCGCTTACGAGCAGTACTTC. Protein product: CASLESLQGIAYEQYF.

This chain links TRBV7-8 with TRBJ1-1; TRBD1 is a possible D gene (5 bases). In germline, CDR1 is SGHVS, CDR2 FQNEAQ. This CDR3 is 12 amino acids long. The V and J ends lost 4 bases and 4 bases respectively, with 7 bases between them. Written as DNA, the CDR3 is TGTGCCAGCAGCTCAGGGTTCACTGAAGCTTTCTTT. Translated: CASSSGFTEAFF.

The chain recombines TRBV4-2 with TRBJ1-3, with 11 bases lining up with TRBD1. V dropped 2 bases and J dropped 0; count of bases not matched to a gene: 15. The CDR3 consists of 21 residues. Per germline, CDR1 LGHNA and CDR2 YNFKEQ. The CDR3 region is CASSQKLPGQGGIGSGNTIYF. Here the CDR3 DNA reads TGTGCCAGCAGCCAAAAACTACCGGGACAGGGGGGTATTGGCTCTGGAAACACCATATATTTT.

V is TRBV12-5 and J is TRBJ1-2, with 9 bases aligning to TRBD1. The germline gives CDR1 LGHNT, CDR2 FRNRAP. There are 18 residues in the CDR3. V was clipped by 0 bases and J by 3 bases; unmatched bases: 11. CDR3 nucleotides: TGTGCTAGTGGTTTGGTAAAATTCACAGGGGGCGCGGACTATGGCTACACCTTC. This gives the protein CASGLVKFTGGADYGYTF. Supplemented by reference TRBV12-5 and TRBJ1-2, the full variable domain reads DARVTQTPRHKVTEMGQEVTMRCQPILGHNTVFWYRQTMMQGLELLAYFRNRAPLDDSGMPKDRFSAEMPDATLATLKIQPSEPRDSAVYFCASGLVKFTGGADYGYTFGSGTRLTVV.

This clone was recorded a few times. This rearrangement joins TRBV19 to TRBJ2-4, with 7 bases aligning to TRBD1. The CDR3 is made up of 14 amino acids. Germline-derived CDR1 and CDR2 are LNHDA and SQIVND (reference sequence). J gave up 4 bases and V 3 bases, and 3 bases lay outside the gene matches. CDR3 DNA sequence: TGTGCCAGTAGTATGCGACAGGGAAAAAACATTCAGTACTTC. This sequence encodes CASSMRQGKNIQYF. Based on the CDR3 plus reference TRBV19 and TRBJ2-4, the full variable domain is DGGITQSPKYLFRKEGQNVTLSCEQNLNHDAMYWYRQDPGQGLRLIYYSQIVNDFQKGDIAEGYSVSREKKESFPLTVTSAQKNPTAFYLCASSMRQGKNIQYFGAGTRLSVL.

V and J are TRBV7-9 and TRBJ2-7; D call uncertain. The CDR3 has 15 residues. V was pared by 0 bases and J by 2 bases, with 11 bases between. Germline V gene sequence: CDR1 SEHNR, CDR2 FQNEAQ (reference sequence). The CDR3 sequence: CASSLAGIGTYEQYF. The CDR3 coding sequence is TGTGCCAGCAGCTTAGCTGGGATAGGTACCTACGAGCAGTACTTC. The full variable domain, completed using reference TRBV7-9 and TRBJ2-7, is DTGVSQNPRHKITKRGQNVTFRCDPISEHNRLYWYRQTLGQGPEFLTYFQNEAQLEKSRLLSDRFSAERPKGSFSTLEIQRTEQGDSAMYLCASSLAGIGTYEQYFGPGTRLTVT.

This chain joins TRBV28 and TRBJ1-5, with unresolved D. This CDR3 has 13 residues. Between the trimmed V and J ends, which lost 2 bases and 9 bases, there was a span of 11 bases. CDR1 is MDHEN and CDR2 is SYDVKM in the germline V gene. CDR3 amino acids: CASSLASARPQHF. The CDR3, as DNA: TGTGCCAGCAGTTTAGCCTCAGCGCGGCCCCAGCATTTT.

Here the CDR3 reads CATSRDYPPGAYEQYF. CDR3 bases: TGTGCCACCAGCAGAGATTACCCCCCGGGGGCCTACGAGCAGTACTTC. J is TRBJ2-7 and V is TRBV15; tentatively, D is TRBD2 (6 bases). The CDR3 sequence is 16 residues long. In germline, CDR1 is LNHNV, CDR2 YYDKDF (reference sequence). The ends were cut back, 0 bases at V and 2 bases at J, with 14 bases in the middle.

CDR3 residues: CASGRRNTEAFF. In DNA form, the CDR3 reads TGTGCCAGCGGACGGCGGAACACTGAAGCTTTCTTT. V usage is TRBV11-2 and J usage is TRBJ1-1, with D uncertain. The CDR3 loop spans 12 amino acids. Germline loops: CDR1 SGHAT, CDR2 FQNNGV. Trimming removed 8 bases at V and 1 base at J, with 8 bases between.

In its sample, this clone was seen once. V is TRBV20-1 and J is TRBJ2-1; D unresolved. V lost 8 bases to trimming and J lost 4 bases, with 9 bases between them. The CDR3 loop spans 11 amino acids. Per germline, CDR1 DFQATT and CDR2 SNEGSKA (reference sequence). The CDR3 coding sequence is TGCAGTTCCCGGATTTACAATGAGCAGTTCTTC. Protein product: CSSRIYNEQFF.

The chain carries TRBV7-9 and TRBJ1-1; no firm D call. This CDR3 comprises 9 residues. Per the germline V gene, CDR1 is SEHNR and CDR2 is FQNEAQ (reference sequence). The CDR3 sequence: CAAPTEAFF. Here the CDR3 DNA reads TGTGCGGCCCCGACTGAAGCTTTCTTT.

The gene calls are TRBV4-3 and TRBJ2-2; no clear D. V lost 0 bases and J lost 2, with 13 bases in between. Germline CDR1 LGHNA, CDR2 YSLEER. The CDR3 has 17 amino acids. The CDR3: CASSQDLTPPNTGELFF. CDR3 sequence (DNA): TGCGCCAGCAGCCAAGATTTAACTCCCCCAAACACCGGGGAGCTGTTTTTT.

V is TRBV7-2 and J is TRBJ2-5, with 8 bases matching TRBD2. Germline V lookup: CDR1 SGHTA, CDR2 FQGNSA. J was trimmed by 5 bases and V by 1 base; bases with no gene match: 9. CDR3 length equals 16 residues. CDR3 sequence reads: CASSLGSGTRGETQYF. CDR3 nucleotide sequence: TGTGCCAGCAGCTTAGGTTCCGGGACTAGAGGCGAGACCCAGTACTTC.

The V and J genes are TRBV2 and TRBJ2-5, with D possibly being TRBD1 or TRBD2 (6 bases each). The CDR3 sequence is 15 residues long. Germline values: CDR1 SNHLY, CDR2 FYNNEI. Trimming took off 7 bases at V and 7 bases at J, with 22 bases between the two ends. The CDR3 protein is CASTPSGAAGGTQYF. DNA for the CDR3: TGTGCCAGCACCCCGTCGGGGGCGGCGGGTGGGACCCAGTACTTC.

This chain joins TRBV6-6 and TRBJ1-1; 7 bases map to TRBD1. Trimming cost V 6 bases and J 5 bases; bases outside gene matches: 12. This CDR3 is built from 15 residues. From germline, CDR1 is MNHNY and CDR2 SVGAGI (reference sequence). The CDR3 protein is CASSPLDRALTEAFF. The CDR3 coding sequence is TGTGCCAGCAGCCCCCTTGACAGGGCTCTGACTGAAGCTTTCTTT.

CDR3 in DNA: TGTGCCAGCAGCCCTAGAGCGGGGTACAATGAGCAGTTCTTC. The encoded protein is CASSPRAGYNEQFF. This sequence joins TRBV14 and TRBJ2-1; 7 bases agree with TRBD2. J gave up 4 bases and V 4 bases, and 4 bases lay outside the gene matches. The CDR3 covers 14 residues. CDR1 SGHDN and CDR2 FVKESK come from the germline V gene.

J is TRBJ1-1 and V is TRBV7-2, with 7 positions matching TRBD1. Trimming cost V 6 bases and J 1 base; bases outside gene matches: 11. Looked up from germline, CDR1 is SGHTA and CDR2 is FQGNSA. The CDR3 has 16 residues. The CDR3 nucleotides read TGTGCCAGCAGTTCTCCCCGGACAGGATCGAACACTGAAGCTTTCTTT. It codes for CASSSPRTGSNTEAFF.